This T cell receptor beta chain was observed in a study of PD-1 blockade in classical Hodgkin lymphoma. Study information: Patients were dosed intravenously with nivolumab at 3 mg/kg every 2 weeks. Study-level results: Significantly greater TCR diversity emerged by C4D1 in CD4+ cells but not CD8+ cells. Complete responders possessed baseline diversity comparable to newly diagnosed patients.

This clone was seen once. What it recognizes is unknown. Assay used: immunoSEQ multiplex PCR; TCRdb lists only in-frame clones, some missing. The table lists 50,000 to 65,000 clones, around 90% of them singletons. Time point reported: cycle 4 day 1 (C4D1), after less than seven weeks of nivolumab. In every patient, relapse followed autologous stem cell transplantation, while exposure to brentuximab vedotin differed. The patients, who had relapsed/refractory classical Hodgkin lymphoma, achieved best responses of complete response, partial response or progressive disease. V lost 6 bases to trimming and J lost 5 bases; unmatched junction nucleotides: 8. Germline V CDR1 and CDR2: MNHEY, SVGAGI. The CDR3 contains 14 residues.

The chain joins TRBV6-5 to TRBJ2-3; 7 bases match TRBD1. This specimen consisted of peripheral blood mononuclear cells (PBMCs), obtained before the fourth cycle of nivolumab. This clonotype originated in a human donor with classical Hodgkin lymphoma. In DNA form, the CDR3 reads TGTGCCAGCAGCCCTGGACAGGAACAAGATACGCAGTATTTT. It translates to CASSPGQEQDTQYF.